This passage covers 32 T cell receptor beta chains from one sample sequenced in a study of blood T cells in healthy people across ages. Primed by a sample-barcoded 5' primer and a J-beta primer mix, a second PCR proceeded for roughly 6 to 12 cycles. MiXCR, applied by TCRdb to the 5' RACE reads, yields one record per CDR3 protein. The sample includes about 700,000 distinct CDR3 sequences, 32% of them seen just once. Source material: blood. All receptors derive from a woman older than 75 in good health.

This clonotype appeared a few times. This may arise from a read error, as a much more abundant clone is one base away. The chain employs TRBV20-1 and TRBJ1-2, with 7 bases matching TRBD1. With 2 bases clipped from V and 10 bases from J, the junction kept 16 bases outside the gene matches. The CDR3 spans 15 residues. Germline loops: CDR1 DFQATT, CDR2 SNEGSKA (reference sequence). The CDR3 bases are TGCAGTGCTAGACAACAGGGGCCGACTAGGGCTGCCTACACCTTC. Translating it yields CSARQQGPTRAAYTF.

This rearrangement joins TRBV20-1 to TRBJ1-2; D unresolved. V lost 7 bases to trimming and J lost 6 bases, with 12 bases between them. Germline-derived CDR1 and CDR2 are DFQATT and SNEGSKA (reference sequence). The CDR3 loop spans 11 amino acids. CDR3 bases: TGCAGTGGAAGTCGGCTAGATGGCTACACCTTC. This translates into CSGSRLDGYTF.

This clonotype was recorded many times. The chain has TRBV21-1 and TRBJ2-5; the table's D call, TRBD1, has no DNA check behind it. TRBV21-1 constitutes a pseudogene. CDR3 length: 15 amino acids. CDR3 in DNA: TGTGCCAGCAGCGTTTACAGACAGGGACAAGAGACCCAGTACTTC. This translates into CASSVYRQGQETQYF.

This clonotype occurred many times. The chain recombines TRBV7-2 with TRBJ2-5; possible D gene TRBD2, 7 bases. The CDR3 extends over 15 amino acids. Deletions cut 1 base from V and 5 bases from J, with 14 bases between. Germline CDR1 SGHTA, CDR2 FQGNSA. The CDR3 region is CASSLGGGLFETQYF. In DNA, the CDR3 is TGTGCCAGCAGCTTAGGGGGGGGCCTTTTCGAGACCCAGTACTTC.

This clonotype was counted only a few times. V usage is TRBV20-1 and J usage is TRBJ1-4; possibly TRBD1 for D (5 bases). CDR3 length: 15 amino acids. The germline gives CDR1 DFQATT, CDR2 SNEGSKA (reference sequence). V lost 3 bases and J lost 0, with 11 bases in between. Here the CDR3 reads CSASRDGTTNEKLFF. In nucleotides, the CDR3 is TGCAGTGCTAGCAGGGACGGCACAACTAATGAAAAACTGTTTTTT.

This clonotype has a count of ten or more. This chain uses TRBV4-2 with TRBJ1-2, with D possibly being TRBD1 (6 bases). The V gene's germline CDR1 is LGHNA and CDR2 YNFKEQ. The V and J ends lost 3 bases and 8 bases respectively, with 19 bases between them. This CDR3 spans 15 amino acids. This chain's CDR3 is CASSQANRVAGGYTF. The CDR3 DNA sequence: TGTGCCAGCAGCCAGGCGAACAGGGTAGCGGGCGGCTACACCTTC.

This chain connects TRBV20-1 to TRBJ2-2; possibly TRBD1 or TRBD2 for D (5 bases each). V lost 6 bases to trimming and J lost 4 bases, with 21 bases between them. The CDR3 contains 16 residues. CDR1 is DFQATT and CDR2 is SNEGSKA in the germline V gene (reference sequence). CDR3 region: CSARRSLPGGTGELFF. The CDR3 coding sequence is TGCAGTGCCCGTCGGTCACTGCCTGGGGGCACCGGGGAGCTGTTTTTT.

A single count supports this clonotype. The chain is built from TRBV13 and TRBJ2-4; 8 nucleotides line up with TRBD2. The DNA end favors TRBJ2-7, so the J call may be wrong. The CDR3 loop spans 14 amino acids. Germline V CDR1 and CDR2: PRHDT, FYEKMQ (reference sequence). CDR3 bases: TGTGCCAGCAGCTCGCCAGCGGGAGAATACGAGCAGTACTTC. Translating gives CASSSPAGEYEQYF.

This clonotype occurred many times. The rearrangement links TRBV30 to TRBJ2-7, with TRBD2 identical over 7 bases. In germline, CDR1 is GTSNPN, CDR2 SVGIG (reference sequence). The CDR3 spans 14 residues. The junction had 10 bases not matched to a gene; V was cut back by 3 bases and J by 5 bases. CDR3 DNA sequence: TGTGCCTGGAGCCCCCTCGGGGGGACCGACGAGCAGTACTTC. It is translated as CAWSPLGGTDEQYF.

About this clonotype: A much more abundant neighbour one base away suggests this may be a read error. The chain carries TRBV12-3 or TRBV12-4 and TRBJ1-1, with D unresolved. This CDR3 comprises 12 residues. CDR3 DNA: TGTGCCAGCAGTTTTGTGAACACTGGAGCTTTCTTT. Protein product: CASSFVNTGAFF.

The chain carries TRBV20-1 and TRBJ2-1; D gene ambiguous. CDR1 and CDR2 from the germline V gene are DFQATT and SNEGSKA (reference sequence). The V gene lost 3 bases and the J gene lost 9 bases, with 15 bases spanning the gap. The CDR3 covers 13 residues. The CDR3 loop reads CSASALLWGEQFF. The CDR3 DNA is TGCAGTGCTAGTGCGCTCCTCTGGGGTGAGCAGTTCTTC.

A few counts support this clonotype. V and J are TRBV25-1 and TRBJ2-3; maybe TRBD2 (5 bases). Germline assignment: CDR1 MGHDK and CDR2 SYGVNS. The V end lost 6 bases, the J end lost 3 bases, and 16 bases lay between the germline ends. The CDR3 is made up of 15 amino acids. DNA of the CDR3: TGTGCCAGCAGACCCACGCAGGAGGTTACAGATACGCAGTATTTT. It specifies CASRPTQEVTDTQYF.

This clonotype came up many times. The chain couples TRBV7-2 to TRBJ1-5, with 8 nucleotides matching TRBD1. This CDR3 contains 14 residues. With V trimmed by 1 base and J by 11 bases, 7 bases remained unmatched. Germline V gene data show CDR1 as SGHTA and CDR2 as FQGNSA. The CDR3 DNA reads TGTGCCAGCAGCTTAGACCAGGGGGCTAGGGCCCAGCATTTT. It encodes CASSLDQGARAQHF.

The DNA for the CDR3 is TGTGCCATCGAGGACACAGATACGCAGTATTTT. This sequence encodes CAIEDTDTQYF. The V gene is TRBV10-3, the J gene TRBJ2-3, with D unclear. The V gene lost 8 bases and the J gene lost 2 bases, with 5 bases spanning the gap. CDR3 length equals 11 residues. CDR1 and CDR2 from the germline V gene are ENHRY and SYGVKD.

The chain uses TRBV20-1 and TRBJ1-1; TRBD1 is a possible D gene (5 bases). Germline CDR1 is DFQATT and CDR2 is SNEGSKA (reference sequence). V dropped 0 bases and J dropped 10 bases, with 27 bases sitting between them. The CDR3 loop spans 17 amino acids. The CDR3 DNA is TGCAGTGCTAGAGAACTATTAGGGACCGCCCGTTCGGGTGGAGCTTTCTTT. Translating it yields CSARELLGTARSGGAFF.

The CDR3 DNA follows: TGCGCCAGCAGCACGGGGGACTCCGTGTATGAGCAGTTCTTC. Its protein product is CASSTGDSVYEQFF. The V gene is TRBV5-1, the J gene TRBJ2-1, with a weak D call TRBD2 (6 bases). Trimming took 4 bases from V and 8 from J, leaving 16 bases between them. Looked up from germline, CDR1 is SGHRS and CDR2 is YFSETQ. The CDR3 spans 14 residues. Looking up the rest from reference TRBV5-1 and TRBJ2-1 gives the full variable domain: KAGVTQTPRYLIKTRGQQVTLSCSPISGHRSVSWYQQTPGQGLQFLFEYFSETQRNKGNFPGRFSGRQFSNSRSEMNVSTLELGDSALYLCASSTGDSVYEQFFGPGTRLTVL.

In its sample, this clonotype was seen many times. V is TRBV7-2 and J is TRBJ2-3; TRBD2 might be the D (6 bases). Germline assignment: CDR1 SGHTA and CDR2 FQGNSA. V lost 1 base, J lost 0 bases, and 11 bases lay in between. This CDR3 comprises 16 residues. The CDR3 DNA follows: TGTGCCAGCAGCTTAGGAATTAGCGGCAGCACAGATACGCAGTATTTT. Amino acid sequence: CASSLGISGSTDTQYF.

V usage is TRBV30 and J usage is TRBJ2-7, with D possibly matching TRBD1 (5 bases). The CDR3 runs to 14 residues. Germline CDR1 and CDR2: GTSNPN and SVGIG (reference sequence). V was clipped by 1 base and J by 3 bases, with 13 bases between them. The CDR3 nucleotides are TGTGCCTGGAGTGCCGTGGCAGGGAACTACGAGCAGTACTTC. This sequence encodes CAWSAVAGNYEQYF.

The gene calls are TRBV20-1 and TRBJ2-3; TRBD2 matches 7 bases. Per germline, CDR1 DFQATT and CDR2 SNEGSKA (reference sequence). J was trimmed by 0 bases and V by 5 bases; bases with no gene match: 5. This CDR3 comprises 14 residues. The CDR3 DNA sequence: TGCAGTGCTGCTAGCGGAACTAGCACAGATACGCAGTATTTT. As protein: CSAASGTSTDTQYF.

This clonotype was found a few times. The chain links TRBV6-5 to TRBJ2-5, with D possibly TRBD2 on 5 matching bases. The CDR3 contains 12 residues. V dropped 6 bases and J dropped 5 bases, with 10 bases sitting between them. Germline V CDR1 and CDR2: MNHEY, SVGAGI. The CDR3 sequence is CASRATGETQYF. In DNA, the CDR3 is TGTGCCAGCAGGGCCACGGGGGAGACCCAGTACTTC.

This chain's CDR3 is CASSSGVGNTIYF. In nucleotides, the CDR3 is TGCGCCAGCAGCTCGGGTGTTGGAAACACCATATATTTT. The chain has TRBV5-1 and TRBJ1-3; D not certain. This CDR3 region has 13 residues. Per germline, CDR1 SGHRS and CDR2 YFSETQ. Trimming took 3 bases from V and 3 from J, leaving 7 bases between them.

Concerning this clonotype itself: A much bigger clone sits one base away, suggesting this may be a read error. The V gene is TRBV9, the J gene TRBJ2-3; D might be TRBD1 or TRBD2, each matching 5 bases. The V end was cut by 9 bases, the J end by 4 bases, with 12 bases between. This CDR3 spans 12 amino acids. CDR1 and CDR2 (germline): SGDLS, YYNGEE. The CDR3: CATTRGADTQYF. The CDR3 DNA sequence: TGTGCCACCACCCGGGGCGCAGATACGCAGTATTTT.

This clonotype was picked up a small number of times. J is TRBJ1-6 and V is TRBV11-2; TRBD1 agrees at 7 bases. The CDR3 consists of 16 residues. V shed 7 bases, J shed 6 bases, and the junction held 12 bases outside the gene matches. Germline-derived CDR1 and CDR2 are SGHAT and FQNNGV. CDR3 nucleotides: TGTGCCAGCAACACCCCGACAGGGTTAGGTAATTCACCCCTCCACTTT. The encoded protein is CASNTPTGLGNSPLHF.

In this sample, this clonotype turned up once. The chain is built from TRBV5-1 and TRBJ2-3, with a weak D call TRBD1 (6 bases). CDR1 and CDR2 (germline): SGHRS, YFSETQ. This CDR3 spans 18 amino acids. V was pared by 4 bases and J by 3 bases, with 24 bases between. The CDR3 DNA follows: TGCGCCAGCAGCCAAGAGCCAGGGGCGCGGTCGGTAACAGATACGCAGTATTTT. Its translation: CASSQEPGARSVTDTQYF.

This rearrangement joins TRBV30 to TRBJ2-1, with a possible D match to TRBD1 (5 bases). The CDR3 totals 13 residues. Trimming removed 5 bases from V and 8 bases from J, with 16 bases in between. The germline gives CDR1 GTSNPN, CDR2 SVGIG (reference sequence). This chain's CDR3 is CAWGATFSHEQFF. In DNA form, the CDR3 reads TGTGCCTGGGGGGCCACATTTTCCCATGAGCAGTTCTTC. Full variable domain (rest looked up from reference TRBV30 and TRBJ2-1): SQTIHQWPATLVQPVGSPLSLECTVEGTSNPNLYWYRQAAGRGLQLLFYSVGIGQISSEVPQNLSASRPQDRQFILSSKKLLLSDSGFYLCAWGATFSHEQFFGPGTRLTVL.

This clonotype has a count of ten or more. The chain couples TRBV7-6 to TRBJ2-6; no definite D call. This CDR3 has 14 amino acids. Trimming left V 4 bases short and J 2 bases short, with 6 bases between. The V gene's germline CDR1 is SGHVS and CDR2 FNYEAQ. The CDR3 DNA follows: TGTGCCAGCAGCTCCCCTGCTGGGGCCAACGTCCTGACTTTC. Translated, it gives CASSSPAGANVLTF.

With respect to this clonotype: A much larger clone is a single base away; this may be a read error. V usage is TRBV5-4 and J usage is TRBJ2-1, with TRBD2 identical over 9 bases. CDR1 SGHNT and CDR2 YYREEE come from the germline V gene (reference sequence). This CDR3 spans 15 amino acids. The CDR3 spells CVSSLTAGGHNEQFF. DNA for the CDR3: TGTGTCAGCAGCTTGACAGCGGGGGGTCACAATGAGCAGTTCTTC.

This clonotype was picked up many times. V and J are TRBV5-1 and TRBJ2-1; D possibly corresponds to TRBD2 (6 bases). Per the germline V gene, CDR1 is SGHRS and CDR2 is YFSETQ. V dropped 6 bases and J dropped 4 bases, with 11 bases sitting between them. The CDR3 is 13 residues long. This CDR3 reads CASIGGSYNEQFF. CDR3 coding DNA: TGCGCCAGCATTGGAGGGTCATACAATGAGCAGTTCTTC. Based on the CDR3 plus reference TRBV5-1 and TRBJ2-1, the full variable domain is KAGVTQTPRYLIKTRGQQVTLSCSPISGHRSVSWYQQTPGQGLQFLFEYFSETQRNKGNFPGRFSGRQFSNSRSEMNVSTLELGDSALYLCASIGGSYNEQFFGPGTRLTVL.

This clonotype was counted at least ten times. This chain links TRBV20-1 with TRBJ2-3; no firm D call. V dropped 6 bases and J dropped 0 bases, with 13 bases sitting between them. Looked up from germline, CDR1 is DFQATT and CDR2 is SNEGSKA (reference sequence). The CDR3 loop spans 14 amino acids. CDR3 protein: CSAPLTASTDTQYF. The CDR3 DNA follows: TGCAGTGCCCCCCTGACCGCTAGCACAGATACGCAGTATTTT.

The sample holds a few counts of this clonotype. V usage is TRBV5-1 and J usage is TRBJ2-2; no clear D. V lost 0 bases to trimming and J lost 6 bases, with 15 bases between them. Germline CDR1 is SGHRS and CDR2 is YFSETQ. The CDR3 length is 16 residues. In DNA form, the CDR3 reads TGCGCCAGCAGCTTGGGTGCCCATACAGCCCCCGGGGAGCTGTTTTTT. It specifies CASSLGAHTAPGELFF. Full variable domain (rest looked up from reference TRBV5-1 and TRBJ2-2): KAGVTQTPRYLIKTRGQQVTLSCSPISGHRSVSWYQQTPGQGLQFLFEYFSETQRNKGNFPGRFSGRQFSNSRSEMNVSTLELGDSALYLCASSLGAHTAPGELFFGEGSRLTVL.

A remark on this clonotype: Just one base apart from a much larger clone, this may be a read error. The chain carries TRBV3-1 and TRBJ2-1; 10 bases map to TRBD2. The J call could be wrong; TRBJ2-7 is a better fit for the DNA end. Per germline, CDR1 LGHDT and CDR2 YNNKEL (reference sequence). The CDR3 runs to 16 residues. The CDR3 protein is CASSPAGGPIYNEQYF. CDR3 bases: TGTGCCAGCAGCCCAGCGGGGGGGCCGATATACAATGAGCAGTACTTC.

The chain uses TRBV12-3 or TRBV12-4 and TRBJ2-2; tentatively, D is TRBD1 (5 bases). V shed 4 bases and J shed 1 base, with 10 bases lying between them. The CDR3 is made up of 15 amino acids. CDR3 amino acids: CASSYKGVNTGELFF. The CDR3, as DNA: TGTGCCAGCAGTTATAAAGGGGTGAACACCGGGGAGCTGTTTTTT.